Described below is a single T cell receptor (beta chain) sequence and its context. TCRdb keeps only in-frame clones here, not all; method: immunoSEQ multiplex PCR. The sample shows 100,000 to 150,000 clones, less than 95% of them seen only once. This sample stems from a study of control samples from healthy donors and cancer patients. V lost 4 bases and J 3 bases, leaving 7 bases between the germline ends. Germline values: CDR1 SNHLY, CDR2 FYNNEI. The CDR3 is 12 residues long. The source material was blood. This TCR came from a man in his late teens or twenties in good health. The J gene is TRBJ2-7, the V gene TRBV2; D gene ambiguous. DNA for the CDR3: TGTGCCAGCAGTGGTCCTTTCTACGAGCAGTACTTC. The encoded protein is CASSGPFYEQYF.